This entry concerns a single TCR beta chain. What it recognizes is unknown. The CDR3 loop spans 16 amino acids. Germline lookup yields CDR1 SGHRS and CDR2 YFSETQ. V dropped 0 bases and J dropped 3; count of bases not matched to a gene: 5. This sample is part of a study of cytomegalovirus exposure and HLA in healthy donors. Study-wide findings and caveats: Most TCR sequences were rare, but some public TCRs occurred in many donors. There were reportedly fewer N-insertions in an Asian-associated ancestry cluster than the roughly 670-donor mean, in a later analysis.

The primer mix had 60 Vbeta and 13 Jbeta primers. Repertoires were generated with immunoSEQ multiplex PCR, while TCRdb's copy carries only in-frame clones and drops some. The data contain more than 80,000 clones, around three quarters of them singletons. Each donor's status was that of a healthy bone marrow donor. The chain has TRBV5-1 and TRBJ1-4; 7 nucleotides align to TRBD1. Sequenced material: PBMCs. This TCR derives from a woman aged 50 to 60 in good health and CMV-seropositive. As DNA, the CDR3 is TGCGCCAGCAGCTTGGAACCGGGACAGTCTAATGAAAAACTGTTTTTT. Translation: CASSLEPGQSNEKLFF.